This is a list of T cell receptor beta chains from one sample in a study of neurological immune-mediated disorders. In TCRdb, the 5' RACE reads were re-called with MiXCR into one record per CDR3 protein. The sample carries about 52,000 distinct CDR3 sequences, around 4% recorded once. The sample consisted of PBMCs. The receptors originated from a man aged 25 to 40 with multiple sclerosis. CDR3s include the opening cysteine and the closing phenylalanine or tryptophan. A D gene is named only where the DNA matches it firmly. The listing skips clone size in some rows; elsewhere it reads once, few, many or a size class.

TRBV6-6,many,-,TRBJ1-6,TGTGCCAGCAGTTACCTCAGTCTTAATTCACCCCTCCACTTT,CASSYLSLNSPLHF
TRBV20-1,many,-,TRBJ2-1,TGCAGTGCTAGCGCGGGATACAATGAGCAGTTCTTC,CSASAGYNEQFF
TRBV20-1,many,TRBD2,TRBJ2-5,TGCAGTGCTAGAGATATGGAGGGACTAGCGGAAGGAGAGACCCAGTACTTC,CSARDMEGLAEGETQYF
TRBV7-9,few,-,TRBJ1-6,TGTGCCAGCAGCTTAGGTTCGATCCGGGAAAGAAATTCACCCCTCCACTTT,CASSLGSIRERNSPLHF
TRBV10-3,many,TRBD2,TRBJ2-3,TGTGCCATCAGCCAACTAGCGGGAGTCCCAGATACGCAGTATTTT,CAISQLAGVPDTQYF
TRBV27,many,-,TRBJ1-1,TGTGCCAGCAGTCTAACACACCCCAGGCCGAACACTGAAGCTTTCTTT,CASSLTHPRPNTEAFF
TRBV15,many,-,TRBJ2-1,TGTGCCACCAGCAGAGGGTATAGTACCTTGAGCTCCTACAATGAGCAGTTCTTC,CATSRGYSTLSSYNEQFF
TRBV20-1,-,TRBD1,TRBJ1-5,TGCAGTGTTTGGCCGGGACAGGGCCATCAGCCCCAGAATTTT,CSVWPGQGHQPQNF
TRBV20-1,-,TRBD2,TRBJ2-3,TGCAGTGCTAGAGAGGGGACTAGCATCGCAGATACGCAGTATTTT,CSAREGTSIADTQYF
TRBV15,medium-sized,-,TRBJ2-1,TGTGCCACCAGCCCCCGGGTAGGCAGGGCTTCTTTCAATGAGCAGTTCTTC,CATSPRVGRASFNEQFF
TRBV29-1,many,-,TRBJ1-5,TGCAGCGTTGGGCTGACAGGATCCGAAAATCAGCCCCAGCATTTT,CSVGLTGSENQPQHF
TRBV4-1,many,TRBD2,TRBJ2-3,TGCGCCAGCAGCCGAACGGAATCATTGACTAGCGGCACAGATACGCAGTATTTT,CASSRTESLTSGTDTQYF
TRBV9,many,-,TRBJ2-7,TGTGCCAGCAGCTCCTGGGCAGGGGACTACGAGCAGTACTTC,CASSSWAGDYEQYF
TRBV2,many,TRBD2,TRBJ2-1,TGTGCCAGCAGTGTTGGGCTAGCGGGAGGCGATGAGCAGTTCTTC,CASSVGLAGGDEQFF
TRBV10-3,many,-,TRBJ1-1,TGTGCCGTCTCTCGCGACGAGAACACTGAAGCTTTCTTT,CAVSRDENTEAFF
TRBV12-3/TRBV12-4,many,-,TRBJ1-2,TGTGCCAGCAGTCTAACCGGGACGGGGCTTGATGGCTACACCTTC,CASSLTGTGLDGYTF
TRBV20-1,many,-,TRBJ1-2,TGCAGTGCTAGAGATCTAATGGACAAGAACTATGGCTACACCTTC,CSARDLMDKNYGYTF
TRBV25-1,many,-,TRBJ1-1,TGTGCCAGCAGTGAATATGGGGCTGAAGCTTTCTTT,CASSEYGAEAFF
TRBV11-2,many,TRBD2,TRBJ2-1,TGTGCCAGCAGCTGGGGGGGGGATGAGCAGTTCTTC,CASSWGGDEQFF
TRBV5-1,many,-,TRBJ2-7,TGCGCCAGCCGAGAATTCCACGAGCAGTACTTC,CASREFHEQYF
TRBV5-1,many,TRBD2,TRBJ2-1,TGCGCCAGCAGCTTGGCCGGCGGGGGGAACCGCAATGAGCAGTTCTTC,CASSLAGGGNRNEQFF
TRBV7-9,many,-,TRBJ1-2,TGTGCCAGCAGCTTAGGGGAGGGCTATGGCTACACCTTC,CASSLGEGYGYTF
TRBV25-1,-,-,TRBJ1-5,TGTGCCAGCAATCGGGGTAGAAGCAATCAGCCCCAGCATTTT,CASNRGRSNQPQHF
TRBV20-1,many,-,TRBJ2-1,TGCAGTGCCTCCCTAGCGAACAATGAGCAGTTCTTC,CSASLANNEQFF
TRBV20-1,many,-,TRBJ2-7,TGCAGTGCTCGCCCTGGAAACTACGAGCAGTACTTC,CSARPGNYEQYF
TRBV20-1,many,TRBD1,TRBJ1-1,TGTAAGACAGGGTCATACACTGAAGCTTTCTTT,CKTGSYTEAFF
TRBV5-1,many,TRBD2,TRBJ2-7,TGCGCCAGCAGCTCTGTCGGACTAGCGGGACGCTACGAGCAGTACTTC,CASSSVGLAGRYEQYF
TRBV20-1,few,TRBD2,TRBJ2-1,TGCAGTGCTCGAAGCGGGAAATCCTACAATGAGCAGTTCTTC,CSARSGKSYNEQFF
TRBV7-6,many,-,TRBJ2-1,TGTGCCAGCAGCTTACTGGGCTCCTACAATGAGCAGTTCTTC,CASSLLGSYNEQFF
TRBV7-9,many,-,TRBJ2-5,TGTGCCAGCAGCCCCGACCCCGGCATTTTAGAGACCCAGTACTTC,CASSPDPGILETQYF
TRBV19,-,-,TRBJ1-1,TGTGCCAGTACATTGTGGCCGTACTCTGAAGCTTTCTTT,CASTLWPYSEAFF
TRBV7-8,many,-,TRBJ1-5,TGTGCCAGCAGCTTAGTGATGCGGGGGGAGGTGGATCAGCCCCAGCATTTT,CASSLVMRGEVDQPQHF
TRBV9,many,-,TRBJ2-2,TGTGCCAGCAGCGTGGACCACCTGTGGCTGTTTTTT,CASSVDHLWLFF
TRBV5-1,few,TRBD1,TRBJ2-7,TGCGCCAGCAGCTCGTCGGGGACAGGGGGCTACGAGCAGTACTTC,CASSSSGTGGYEQYF
TRBV20-1,many,TRBD2,TRBJ2-5,TGCAGTGCTCAGTCTAGCGGGAGGGTAGAGACCCAGTACTTC,CSAQSSGRVETQYF
TRBV20-1,many,-,TRBJ1-1,TGCAGTGCTAGAGGGACGGGCTCCTTCACTGAAGCTTTCTTT,CSARGTGSFTEAFF
TRBV5-6,many,-,TRBJ2-7,TGTGCCAGCAGCTTGGTGGGAGACGAGCAGTACTTC,CASSLVGDEQYF
TRBV20-1,few,-,TRBJ1-1,TGCAGTGCCCCGAGGGGGAACACTGAAGCTTTCTTT,CSAPRGNTEAFF
TRBV5-1,many,-,TRBJ1-2,TGCGCCAGCAGCTTGGCAGGGGACGATGGCTACACCTTC,CASSLAGDDGYTF
TRBV7-3,many,TRBD2,TRBJ2-3,TGTGCCAGCAGCTTAGGGACTAGCGTCACAGATACGCAGTATTTT,CASSLGTSVTDTQYF
TRBV7-2,many,TRBD1,TRBJ2-1,TGTGCCAGCAGCCTGGACAGGGGCTCCTACAATGAGCAGTTCTTC,CASSLDRGSYNEQFF
TRBV20-1,many,-,TRBJ2-1,TGCAGTGCTAGAACCTACTACAATGAGCAGTTCTTC,CSARTYYNEQFF
TRBV20-1,-,-,TRBJ2-7,TGCAGTGCTAATGACCGGACCACCTACGAGCAGTACTTC,CSANDRTTYEQYF
TRBV7-2,many,-,TRBJ2-5,TGTGCCAGCAGTAGTCAGTCCGGGGGCCGGTACCAAGAGACCCAGTACTTC,CASSSQSGGRYQETQYF
TRBV5-1,many,TRBD1,TRBJ2-7,TGCGCCAGCAGCGCCGGACAGGGCCCCTACGAGCAGTACTTC,CASSAGQGPYEQYF
TRBV5-1,many,-,TRBJ1-4,TGCGCCAGCAGCTTGGGATCAGGTGAAAAACTGTTTTTT,CASSLGSGEKLFF
TRBV7-2,many,-,TRBJ1-5,TGTGCCAGCAGCTTAACAGGGATCCAGCCCCAGCATTTT,CASSLTGIQPQHF
TRBV28,many,-,TRBJ2-5,TGTGCCAGCAGTTTATCCACGCATCAAGAGACCCAGTACTTC,CASSLSTHQETQYF
TRBV29-1,many,-,TRBJ2-2,TGCAGCGTTAACGGCAGGCCGAACACCGGGGAGCTGTTTTTT,CSVNGRPNTGELFF
TRBV7-8,-,TRBD2,TRBJ2-5,TGTGCCAGCAGCCCGGGACTAGCTGAAGAGACCCAGTACTTC,CASSPGLAEETQYF